A selection of T cell receptor beta chains follows, all from one sample in a study of blood T cell repertoires in COVID-19. Some clones are missing from TCRdb's copy, which holds only in-frame ones; the method was immunoSEQ multiplex PCR. The data contain a few hundred thousand clones, roughly 85% of them singletons. The material sequenced was PBMCs or T cells enriched from blood (not recorded which). These TCRs come from a woman in her forties with acute COVID-19. Both conserved end residues are part of each CDR3. The order of the fields is D gene, V gene, J gene, clone size, CDR3 DNA, CDR3 protein. A D gene is named only where the DNA matches it firmly. Some rows mark clone size as missing; the rest say once, few, many or name a class of expanded clone.

TRBD1	TRBV7-7	TRBJ1-5	-	TGTGCTAGCAGCTTAGGACGGGACAGGAATAGCAATCAGCCCCAGCATTTT	CASSLGRDRNSNQPQHF
TRBD1	TRBV6-4	TRBJ1-6	-	TGTGCCAGCAGTGATATGTTGGGACAGTCACCCCTCCACTTT	CASSDMLGQSPLHF
-	TRBV18	TRBJ2-1	-	TGTGCCAGCTCACCGGGGGGCAATGAGCAGTTCTTC	CASSPGGNEQFF
TRBD2	TRBV4-2	TRBJ2-1	-	TGTGCCAGCAGCCAAGATCGTCTAGCGGGACCGTCTGAGCAGTTCTTC	CASSQDRLAGPSEQFF
-	TRBV5-6	TRBJ2-5	-	TGTGCCAGCAGCTCGAACGGACAGTTAGTCCAAGAGACCCAGTACTTC	CASSSNGQLVQETQYF
-	TRBV7-2	TRBJ1-4	-	TGTGCCAGCAGCCTCGGGGGACCAACTAATGAAAAACTGTTTTTT	CASSLGGPTNEKLFF
TRBD1	TRBV5-1	TRBJ2-5	-	TGCGCCAGCAGCTTGGCAGGGGGCACCCTCCAAGAGACCCAGTACTTC	CASSLAGGTLQETQYF
-	TRBV9	TRBJ2-1	-	TGTGCCAGCAGCGTAGCTACAGGGAGCAGCAATGAGCAGTTCTTC	CASSVATGSSNEQFF
-	TRBV18	TRBJ1-1	-	TGTGCCAGCTCAGAGAACAGGGTTTGGAACACTGAAGCTTTCTTT	CASSENRVWNTEAFF
TRBD2	TRBV19	TRBJ2-1	-	TGTGCCAGTAGTATAGCGGGGGGACACAATGAGCAGTTCTTC	CASSIAGGHNEQFF
-	TRBV7-2	TRBJ1-1	few	TGTGCCAGCATCGCGGTCACGAACACTGAAGCTTTCTTT	CASIAVTNTEAFF
-	TRBV19	TRBJ2-7	few	TGTGCCAGTAGTATATCCGGCCTAGTTAGCGAGCAGTACTTC	CASSISGLVSEQYF
TRBD1	TRBV4-3	TRBJ2-7	-	TGCGCCAGCAGCCAAGCCCTACCCGGGACAGGGGGCTACGAGCAGTACTTC	CASSQALPGTGGYEQYF
TRBD1	TRBV3-1/TRBV3-2	TRBJ2-7	-	TGTGCCAGCAGCCAAGAGCGACAGGGGGGAACCTACGAGCAGTACTTC	CASSQERQGGTYEQYF
TRBD1	TRBV29-1	TRBJ2-7	-	TGCAGCGCAGACAGGGCACCAGAGCAGTACTTC	CSADRAPEQYF
TRBD1	TRBV18	TRBJ1-3	-	TGTGCCAGCTCATTCACAGGGGGCTCTGGAAACACCATATATTTT	CASSFTGGSGNTIYF
-	TRBV3-1/TRBV3-2	TRBJ1-1	few	TGTGCCAGCAGCCGGCTCCCGGGACAGAACACTGAAGCTTTCTTT	CASSRLPGQNTEAFF
-	TRBV7-8	TRBJ1-5	-	TGTGCCAGCAGCCTCAACATGGTTAGCAATCAGCCCCAGCATTTT	CASSLNMVSNQPQHF
TRBD1	TRBV28	TRBJ1-5	-	TGTGCCAGCCAGGGGGCGCGGGGTGCCCAGCCCCAGCATTTT	CASQGARGAQPQHF
-	TRBV7-2	TRBJ2-5	-	TGTGCCAGCGGAGGGGACTCTGGGACCCAGTACTTC	CASGGDSGTQYF
-	TRBV28	TRBJ1-2	-	TGTGCCAGCAATCTCAACGTGCCGGGGGGCTACACCTTC	CASNLNVPGGYTF
-	TRBV19	TRBJ1-3	-	TGTGCCAGTAGACCCCACGATGCTGCGGGAAACACCATATATTTT	CASRPHDAAGNTIYF
-	TRBV19	TRBJ2-5	once	TGTGCCAGTAGCCCCGGAGGGGCGGCGACCCAGTACTTC	CASSPGGAATQYF
-	TRBV7-2	TRBJ1-1	-	TGTGTCAGCAGCTTAGCCCAAATGAACACTGAAGCTTTCTTT	CVSSLAQMNTEAFF
-	TRBV27	TRBJ2-7	-	TGTGCCAGCAGTTTGGGGCAGGGGCCCCACTACGAGCAGTACTTC	CASSLGQGPHYEQYF
TRBD1	TRBV6-5	TRBJ2-5	-	TGTGCCAGCAGTTACGGGGACAGGGGGCAGGAGACCCAGTACTTC	CASSYGDRGQETQYF
TRBD2	TRBV9	TRBJ2-4	once	TGTGCCAGCAGCGGCCGACTAGCGGGAGGGCCATCGCACTTC	CASSGRLAGGPSHF